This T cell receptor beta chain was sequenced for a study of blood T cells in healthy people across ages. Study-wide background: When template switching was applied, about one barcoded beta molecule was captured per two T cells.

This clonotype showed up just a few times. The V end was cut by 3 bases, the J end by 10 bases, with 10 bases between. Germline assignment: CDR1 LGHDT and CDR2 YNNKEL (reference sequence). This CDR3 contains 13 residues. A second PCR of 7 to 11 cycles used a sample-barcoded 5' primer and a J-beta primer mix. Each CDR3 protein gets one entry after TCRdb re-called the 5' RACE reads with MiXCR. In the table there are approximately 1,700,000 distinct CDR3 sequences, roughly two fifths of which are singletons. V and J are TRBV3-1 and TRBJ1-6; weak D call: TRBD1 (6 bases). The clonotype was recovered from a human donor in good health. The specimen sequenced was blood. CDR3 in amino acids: CASSQGARSPLHF. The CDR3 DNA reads TGTGCCAGCAGCCAGGGGGCACGGTCACCCCTCCACTTT.